This note documents a single T cell receptor (beta chain) sequence. This record belongs to a study of blood T cell repertoires in COVID-19. About the research overall: Samples taken during acute and convalescent COVID-19 were collected in the United States, Italy and Spain. Sample material is recorded as cDNA or gDNA derived from T cells, B-cell-depleted T cells, or PBMCs.

The CDR3 is made up of 15 amino acids. With 4 bases clipped from V and 0 bases from J, the junction kept 3 bases outside the gene matches. In the original processing: Reference gene primer amplification gave estimated nucleated cell counts. Sequenced by immunoSEQ multiplex PCR; TCRdb stores in-frame clones only, minus some. The V and J calls and clone size are taken from that table; D and trimming were inferred from the DNA. The sample consists of around 130,000 clones, 80% to 85% of them appearing once. The TCR sequence derives from a human donor in a cohort sampled during active COVID-19. This chain joins TRBV23-1 and TRBJ1-5, with 7 bases fitting TRBD1. TRBV23-1 is an open reading frame, and its role is uncertain. Sequenced sample: peripheral blood. The DNA for the CDR3 is TGCGCCAGCAGTCGACAGGGTAATAGCAATCAGCCCCAGCATTTT. Translating gives CASSRQGNSNQPQHF.